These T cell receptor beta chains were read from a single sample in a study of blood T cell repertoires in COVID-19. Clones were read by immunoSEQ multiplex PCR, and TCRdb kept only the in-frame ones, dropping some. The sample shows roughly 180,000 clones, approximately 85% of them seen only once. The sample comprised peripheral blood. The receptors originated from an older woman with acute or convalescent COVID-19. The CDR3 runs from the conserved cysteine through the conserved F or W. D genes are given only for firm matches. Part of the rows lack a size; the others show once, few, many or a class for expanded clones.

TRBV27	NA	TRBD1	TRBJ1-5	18	CASRRILGQGRSNQPQHF	TGTGCCAGCAGGAGAATCCTTGGACAGGGAAGGTCCAATCAGCCCCAGCATTTT
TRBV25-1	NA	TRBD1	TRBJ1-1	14	CASSGPGQVSEAFF	TGTGCCAGCAGTGGTCCGGGACAGGTGTCTGAAGCTTTCTTT
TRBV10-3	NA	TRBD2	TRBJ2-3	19	CAISDGRGLAGGPTDTQYF	TGTGCCATCAGTGATGGAAGGGGGCTAGCGGGAGGGCCTACAGATACGCAGTATTTT
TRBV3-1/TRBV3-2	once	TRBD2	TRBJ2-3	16	CASSHLAGRSTDTQYF	TGTGCCAGCAGCCACCTAGCGGGTCGGAGCACAGATACGCAGTATTTT
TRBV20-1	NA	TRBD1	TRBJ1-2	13	CSASHGQGFGYTF	TGCAGTGCTAGTCACGGACAGGGGTTTGGCTACACCTTC
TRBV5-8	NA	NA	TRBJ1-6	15	CASSFYLTENSPLHF	TGTGCCAGCAGCTTTTACTTGACGGAGAATTCACCCCTCCACTTT
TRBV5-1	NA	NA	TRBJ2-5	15	CASSLRGGGGETQYF	TGCGCCAGCAGCTTGCGTGGGGGAGGGGGAGAGACCCAGTACTTC
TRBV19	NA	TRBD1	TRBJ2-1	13	CASSIGQAQGQFF	TGTGCCAGTAGTATCGGACAGGCGCAAGGGCAGTTCTTC
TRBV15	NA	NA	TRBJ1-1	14	CATSPGQLNTEAFF	TGTGCCACCAGCCCGGGACAACTGAACACTGAAGCTTTCTTT
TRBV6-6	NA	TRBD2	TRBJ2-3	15	CASSEWTSGTDTQYF	TGTGCCAGCAGCGAATGGACTAGCGGCACAGATACGCAGTATTTT
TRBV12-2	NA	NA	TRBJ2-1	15	CASRLTLAEYNEQFF	TGTGCAAGTCGCTTAACCCTAGCGGAGTACAATGAGCAGTTCTTC
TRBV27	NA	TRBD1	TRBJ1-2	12	CASSSTGDGYTF	TGTGCCAGCAGTTCGACAGGGGATGGCTACACCTTC
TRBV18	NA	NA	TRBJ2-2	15	CASSPPSEDTGELFF	TGTGCCAGCTCACCACCCAGTGAAGACACCGGGGAGCTGTTTTTT
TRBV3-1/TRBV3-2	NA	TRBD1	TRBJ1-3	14	CASSQRQGYGTIYF	TGTGCCAGCAGCCAACGACAGGGATATGGCACCATATATTTT
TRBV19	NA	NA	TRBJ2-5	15	CASSMQGTRQETQYF	TGTGCCAGTAGTATGCAGGGGACCCGGCAAGAGACCCAGTACTTC
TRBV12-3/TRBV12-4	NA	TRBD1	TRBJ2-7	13	CASSSTGGLEQYF	TGTGCCAGCAGTTCCACAGGGGGACTCGAGCAGTACTTC
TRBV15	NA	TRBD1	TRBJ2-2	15	CATSSRDRVTGELFF	TGTGCCACCAGCAGTCGGGACAGAGTCACCGGGGAGCTGTTTTTT
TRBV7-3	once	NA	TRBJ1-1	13	CASSSTPNTEAFF	TGTGCCAGCAGCTCGACACCAAACACTGAAGCTTTCTTT
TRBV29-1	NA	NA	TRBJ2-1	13	CSVRDPGNNEQFF	TGCAGCGTGCGCGACCCGGGGAACAATGAGCAGTTCTTC